The T cell receptor beta chain described here comes from a study of patients and donors after allogeneic stem cell transplantation. This clonotype was seen more than once but under ten times. TCRdb re-called the RT-PCR reads through MiXCR, storing one row per CDR3 protein. The repertoire includes over 150,000 distinct CDR3 sequences, around 30% of them detected once, and about 3% sits in the top ten. The CDR3 extends over 13 amino acids. Germline V gene sequence: CDR1 DFQATT, CDR2 SNEGSKA (reference sequence). Trimming at V came to 3 bases and at J to 5 bases, leaving 6 bases not matched to a gene. The specimen was blood, either unsorted or a sorted T cell fraction (not recorded which). The chain recombines TRBV20-1 with TRBJ1-1; the match to TRBD1 covers 7 bases. The TCR comes from a human donor who was either an allogeneic HSCT recipient or a stem cell or donor lymphocyte infusion donor (not recorded which). It is not recorded whose cells these are; they may come from a transplant donor. The CDR3: CSASFQGGTEAFF. DNA for the CDR3: TGCAGTGCTAGTTTCCAGGGGGGTACTGAAGCTTTCTTT.